This paragraph reports one T cell receptor (beta chain). The method was immunoSEQ multiplex PCR; TCRdb's version includes in-frame clones alone and lacks a portion of them. The sample lists some 56,000 clones, about 94% seen once, with 2.5% to 3.5% in the top ten. This entry belongs to a study of T cell changes during pregnancy in multiple sclerosis. From germline, CDR1 is GTSNPN and CDR2 SVGIG (reference sequence). The CDR3 is 11 residues long. The starting material was peripheral blood, obtained in the third trimester of pregnancy. The V gene is TRBV30, the J gene TRBJ2-5, with D tentatively TRBD1 (5 bases). TRBJ2-7 explains the end of the DNA better; the J call may be wrong. The source of this sequence is a female donor in good health, enrolled as a control in a pregnancy study. The CDR3 region has the DNA TGTGCCTGGACAGGGTCCTACGAGCAGTACTTC. It is translated as CAWTGSYEQYF.